These T cell receptor beta chains were read from a single sample in a study of graft-versus-host responses after intestinal transplantation. No antigen has been identified for these receptors. Profiled with immunoSEQ multiplex PCR; TCRdb holds only in-frame clones, not every one. The sample has some 93,000 clones, roughly 91% seen once. The source material was unstimulated CD8+ T cells sorted from spleen or lymph node cells, sampled before intestinal transplant. All receptors derive from a human donor who received an intestinal transplant. Each CDR3 is given with its conserved first and last residue.

CDR3: CASSPTSGTDTQYF
V: TRBV4-1
J: TRBJ2-3

CDR3: CASSQELAADTQYF
V: TRBV4-1
J: TRBJ2-3

CDR3: CASSAPRGQGLAKNIQYF
V: TRBV6-1
J: TRBJ2-4

CDR3: CASSSTLDEQFF
V: TRBV7-6
J: TRBJ2-1

CDR3: CASSLSSAGDYNEQFF
V: TRBV7-9
J: TRBJ2-1

CDR3: CASSATGSGNTIYF
V: TRBV2
J: TRBJ1-3

CDR3: CASTLGGTGEKLFF
V: TRBV19
J: TRBJ1-4

CDR3: CASSTTGNEQFF
V: TRBV7-9
J: TRBJ2-1

CDR3: CASSILGGSNQPQHF
V: TRBV19
J: TRBJ1-5

CDR3: CARSTGVGDEQYF
V: TRBV30
J: TRBJ2-7

CDR3: CASQGLRGTDTQYF
V: TRBV5-1
J: TRBJ2-3

CDR3: CAWSVVAGGYYNEQFF
V: TRBV30
J: TRBJ2-1

CDR3: CASSGQLAYEQYF
V: TRBV6-1
J: TRBJ2-7

CDR3: CASSYEGASTDTQYF
V: TRBV6-6
J: TRBJ2-3

CDR3: CASSYRMETGNEQFF
V: TRBV6-5
J: TRBJ2-1